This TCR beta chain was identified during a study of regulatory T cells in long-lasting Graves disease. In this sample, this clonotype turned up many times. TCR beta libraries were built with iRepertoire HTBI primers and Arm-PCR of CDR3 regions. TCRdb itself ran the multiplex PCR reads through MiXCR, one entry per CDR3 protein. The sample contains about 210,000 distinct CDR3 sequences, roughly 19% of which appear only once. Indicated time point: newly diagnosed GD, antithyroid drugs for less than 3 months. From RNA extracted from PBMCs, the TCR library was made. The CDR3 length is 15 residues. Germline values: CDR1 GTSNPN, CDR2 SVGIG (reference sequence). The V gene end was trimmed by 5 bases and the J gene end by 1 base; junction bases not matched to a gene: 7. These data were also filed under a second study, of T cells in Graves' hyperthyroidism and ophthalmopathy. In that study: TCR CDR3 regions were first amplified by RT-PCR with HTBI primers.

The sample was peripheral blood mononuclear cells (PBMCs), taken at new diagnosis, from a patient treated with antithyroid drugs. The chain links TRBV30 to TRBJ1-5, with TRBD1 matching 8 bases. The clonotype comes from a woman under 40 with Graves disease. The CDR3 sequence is CAWGTGGTSNQPQHF. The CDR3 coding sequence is TGTGCCTGGGGGACAGGAGGGACAAGCAATCAGCCCCAGCATTTT.